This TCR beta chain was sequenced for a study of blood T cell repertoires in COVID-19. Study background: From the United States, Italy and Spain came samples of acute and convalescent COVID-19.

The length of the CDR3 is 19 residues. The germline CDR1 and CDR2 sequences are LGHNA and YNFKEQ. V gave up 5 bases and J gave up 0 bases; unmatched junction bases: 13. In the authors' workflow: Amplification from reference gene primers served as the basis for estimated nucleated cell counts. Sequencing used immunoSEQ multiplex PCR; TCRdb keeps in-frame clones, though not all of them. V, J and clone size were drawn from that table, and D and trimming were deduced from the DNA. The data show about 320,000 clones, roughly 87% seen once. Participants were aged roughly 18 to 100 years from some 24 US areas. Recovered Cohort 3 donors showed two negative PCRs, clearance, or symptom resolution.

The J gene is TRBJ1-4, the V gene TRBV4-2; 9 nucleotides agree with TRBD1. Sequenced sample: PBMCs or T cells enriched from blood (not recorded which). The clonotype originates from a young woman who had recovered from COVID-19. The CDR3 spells CASSDRQGVSYATNEKLFF. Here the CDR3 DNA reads TGTGCCAGCAGCGACCGACAGGGGGTGTCCTATGCAACTAATGAAAAACTGTTTTTT.